The clone carrying this TCR beta chain was detected ten times or more. This CDR3 region has 13 residues. The germline CDR1 and CDR2 sequences are MNHEY and SMNVEV (reference sequence). Trimming took 2 bases from V and 7 from J, leaving 11 bases between them. This specimen belongs to a study of neurological immune-mediated disorders. Study overall: Multiple sclerosis patients numbering around 35 comprised around 31 relapsing-remitting and 3 secondary progressive patients.

Synthesis of cDNA was accomplished via 5'RACE employing 10-nucleotide random UMIs. TCRdb independently ran MiXCR on the 5' RACE reads; one entry per CDR3 protein. The repertoire holds roughly 90,000 distinct CDR3 sequences, with roughly 3.2% as singletons. V gene TRBV27 combines with J gene TRBJ1-2; the D gene is possibly TRBD1 (5 bases). The sequenced material came from PBMCs. The sequence was obtained from a woman aged 45-65 years with multiple sclerosis. The CDR3 protein is CASSLKGRGGYTF. CDR3 coding DNA: TGTGCCAGCAGTTTAAAGGGGCGAGGTGGCTACACCTTC.